This TCR beta chain is drawn from a study of vaccination and CD4 T cells after COVID-19. Overall study results and limits: Researchers report that a median approximately 86% of reactive clones in convalescent patients surfaced only post-vaccination.

The treatment is: approximately 9-day PBMC culture with coronavirus spike peptide pools or control peptides (ViraFEST assay). Positive PCR results dated from March to December 2020, before the US Alpha, Beta and Delta variants. On days 3 and 7, half the medium was swapped for fresh IL-2-containing medium. Of note for this clonotype: No antigen is known for it.

The Oncomine TCR Beta short-read assay was applied to DNA of cultured CD4+ T cells. Extraction of genomic DNA was performed on cultured CD4+ T cells. MiXCR was run by TCRdb on the PCR reads, yielding one entry per CDR3 protein. Of some 12,000 distinct CDR3 sequences in the sample, over 45% are singletons; the top ten hold over 25%. The material sequenced was CD4+ T cells from blood, cultured in vitro. The clonotype comes from a human donor who had recovered from COVID-19.

The DNA for the CDR3 is TGTGCCAGTAGTCCCAATAGGGCTAGCGGGGGGGCCTACAATGAGCAGTTCTTC. Translation: CASSPNRASGGAYNEQFF. This chain uses TRBV19 with TRBJ2-1, with 12 bases matching TRBD2. V gave up 5 bases and J gave up 2 bases; unmatched junction bases: 10. Germline CDR1 reads LNHDA; CDR2 reads SQIVND (reference sequence). The CDR3 runs 18 residues.